These 32 T cell receptor beta chains were sequenced from one sample in a study of blood T cell repertoires in COVID-19. The table came from immunoSEQ multiplex PCR; TCRdb's copy has only in-frame clones and leaves some out. The sample consists of 85,000 or so clones, roughly 85% of them appearing once. The sample comprised peripheral blood. Source of these receptors: a man aged 50-60 years with active or convalescent COVID-19.

The chain is built from TRBV30 and TRBJ1-4; D unresolved. V gave up 0 bases and J gave up 5 bases, with 13 bases separating them. The CDR3 length is 15 residues. Germline CDR1 is GTSNPN and CDR2 is SVGIG (reference sequence). The CDR3 DNA follows: TGTGCCTGGAGTGTAAAGGGAGGTGGCAATGAAAAACTGTTTTTT. The encoded protein is CAWSVKGGGNEKLFF. Combining the CDR3 with reference TRBV30 and TRBJ1-4 gives the whole variable domain SQTIHQWPATLVQPVGSPLSLECTVEGTSNPNLYWYRQAAGRGLQLLFYSVGIGQISSEVPQNLSASRPQDRQFILSSKKLLLSDSGFYLCAWSVKGGGNEKLFFGSGTQLSVL.

The chain has TRBV19 and TRBJ1-3; D is undetermined. This CDR3 has 13 amino acids. Trimming left V 5 bases short and J 0 bases short, with 5 bases between. Germline V gene lookup returns CDR1 LNHDA and CDR2 SQIVND (reference sequence). CDR3 amino acids: CASSLSSGNTIYF. CDR3 bases: TGTGCCAGTAGTCTAAGCTCTGGAAACACCATATATTTT.

The chain links TRBV5-1 to TRBJ2-3; possible D gene TRBD2, 5 bases. The CDR3 is 16 amino acids. Germline values: CDR1 SGHRS, CDR2 YFSETQ. V was clipped by 0 bases and J by 1 base, with 12 bases between them. The CDR3: CASSLDSDIRTDTQYF. CDR3 sequence (DNA): TGCGCCAGCAGCTTGGATAGCGATATCCGCACAGATACGCAGTATTTT.

The genes are TRBV18 and TRBJ2-6, with TRBD1 matching over 8 bases. Germline lookup yields CDR1 KGHSH and CDR2 LQKENI. Losses at the gene ends were 7 bases for V and 2 bases for J; bases not matched to a gene: 7. The length of the CDR3 is 16 residues. The CDR3 sequence: CASFDRGLTGANVLTF. In nucleotides, the CDR3 is TGTGCCAGCTTTGACAGGGGATTAACTGGGGCCAACGTCCTGACTTTC.

The CDR3 DNA sequence: TGTGCCAGCAGCCACAGGGAAGAAAAACTGTTTTTT. Translating gives CASSHREEKLFF. The chain combines TRBV2 with TRBJ1-4; D perhaps matches TRBD1 (6 bases). Germline lookup yields CDR1 SNHLY and CDR2 FYNNEI. Deletions cut 6 bases from V and 8 bases from J, with 10 bases between. The CDR3 runs to 12 residues.

This sequence joins TRBV19 and TRBJ1-3, with 7 positions matching TRBD1. The CDR3 loop spans 14 amino acids. The germline gives CDR1 LNHDA, CDR2 SQIVND (reference sequence). The V and J ends lost 8 bases and 2 bases, in that order; junction bases with no gene match: 6. For the CDR3, the DNA is TGTGCCAGTCAAGTCACAGGGGCTGGAAACACCATATATTTT. Its translation: CASQVTGAGNTIYF. Using reference TRBV19 and TRBJ1-3 for the parts outside the CDR3, the full variable domain is DGGITQSPKYLFRKEGQNVTLSCEQNLNHDAMYWYRQDPGQGLRLIYYSQIVNDFQKGDIAEGYSVSREKKESFPLTVTSAQKNPTAFYLCASQVTGAGNTIYFGEGSWLTVV.

The chain joins TRBV5-6 to TRBJ1-5; possibly TRBD1 for D (5 bases). The V end was cut by 4 bases, the J end by 4 bases, with 15 bases between. The CDR3 is made up of 15 amino acids. CDR1 SGHDT and CDR2 YYEEEE come from the germline V gene. The CDR3 region has the DNA TGTGCCAGCAGCCGTCTCGAACAGGCAAATCAGCCCCAGCATTTT. Encoded protein: CASSRLEQANQPQHF.

The rearrangement joins TRBV7-9 to TRBJ2-7; TRBD1 agrees at 9 bases. Germline assignment: CDR1 SEHNR and CDR2 FQNEAQ (reference sequence). Germline trimming cut 5 bases from V and 4 bases from J; bases unmatched to any gene: 6. The CDR3 loop spans 14 amino acids. CDR3 amino acids: CASSIGTGRYEQYF. The CDR3 DNA reads TGTGCCAGCAGCATCGGGACAGGGAGGTACGAGCAGTACTTC.

This chain connects TRBV13 to TRBJ2-7, with 7 bases fitting TRBD1. The germline V gene has CDR1 PRHDT and CDR2 FYEKMQ (reference sequence). The V gene end was trimmed by 8 bases and the J gene end by 0 bases; junction bases not matched to a gene: 4. The CDR3 length is 13 residues. The CDR3 region is CASAPGGSYEQYF. In DNA form, the CDR3 reads TGTGCCAGCGCACCAGGGGGCTCCTACGAGCAGTACTTC.

This chain uses TRBV6-2 or TRBV6-3 with TRBJ2-7; 7 nucleotides align to TRBD2. Germline CDR1 reads MNHEY; CDR2 reads SVGEGT. This CDR3 spans 14 amino acids. After removal of 7 bases from V and 2 bases from J, the junction contained 8 bases not matched to a gene. As DNA, the CDR3 is TGTGCCAGCACCCCCAGCGGGATGCCCTACGAGCAGTACTTC. Its protein product is CASTPSGMPYEQYF.

This clone was counted ten times or more. The gene calls are TRBV9 and TRBJ1-2; D not certain. The CDR3 covers 15 residues. CDR1 and CDR2 from the germline V gene are SGDLS and YYNGEE. The V end lost 6 bases, the J end lost 2 bases, and 17 bases lay between the germline ends. The CDR3 sequence is CASTLVAETNYGYTF. In DNA form, the CDR3 reads TGTGCCAGCACCCTTGTGGCAGAAACAAACTATGGCTACACCTTC.

This clone showed up just a few times. The rearrangement uses TRBV29-1 and TRBJ2-7; 9 bases align to TRBD1. Germline CDR1 reads SQVTM; CDR2 reads ANQGSEA. The CDR3 length is 14 residues. V trimming: 4 bases; J trimming: 4 bases; junction bases outside the gene matches: 8. In DNA form, the CDR3 reads TGCAGCGTTGTACCGCGGGACAGGGAGTACGAGCAGTACTTC. It codes for CSVVPRDREYEQYF.

The chain combines TRBV20-1 with TRBJ2-7; D uncertain. CDR1 is DFQATT, CDR2 SNEGSKA, per germline (reference sequence). The germline V and J ends were trimmed by 3 bases and 5 bases, with 5 bases remaining between them. The CDR3 runs 10 residues. CDR3 nucleotide sequence: TGCAGTGCTAGTTTCGACGAGCAGTACTTC. It is translated as CSASFDEQYF.

The chain links TRBV30 to TRBJ2-2, with 11 positions matching TRBD2. This CDR3 is built from 15 residues. The J segment lost 5 bases and the V segment lost 2 bases, leaving 4 bases of the junction unmatched. Germline V CDR1 and CDR2: GTSNPN, SVGIG (reference sequence). The CDR3 DNA reads as TGTGCCTGGAGTTTTAGCGGGGGGGCTACCGGGGAGCTGTTTTTT. Residues: CAWSFSGGATGELFF.

The chain recombines TRBV24-1 with TRBJ2-3; D is perhaps TRBD1 (6 bases). CDR1 is KGHDR, CDR2 SFDVKD, per germline. V shed 2 bases and J shed 0 bases, with 14 bases lying between them. This CDR3 is built from 17 residues. CDR3 nucleotide sequence: TGTGCCACCAGTGATTCCCGGACAGCCACTAGCACAGATACGCAGTATTTT. As protein: CATSDSRTATSTDTQYF.

V and J are TRBV23-1 and TRBJ1-1; perhaps TRBD1 as D (5 bases). TRBV23-1 is sorted into the ORF group, with uncertain function. The CDR3 length is 13 residues. Trimming pared 8 bases from V and 6 bases from J, leaving 16 bases between. CDR3 in amino acids: CASDHHGGAEAFF. CDR3 sequence (DNA): TGCGCCAGCGACCACCATGGGGGGGCTGAAGCTTTCTTT.

The chain links TRBV2 to TRBJ1-4; the D gene is possibly TRBD1 (6 bases). CDR3 length: 12 amino acids. Germline-derived CDR1 and CDR2 are SNHLY and FYNNEI. V lost 8 bases, J lost 8 bases, and 12 bases lay in between. For the CDR3, the DNA is TGTGCCAGCGCACAGGGAAGGGAAAAACTGTTTTTT. It translates to CASAQGREKLFF.

The CDR3 DNA reads as TGCGCCAGCAGCTTGGCCGCCGGTAGGGCATCAGGGGTCTACACTGAAGCTTTCTTT. Translating gives CASSLAAGRASGVYTEAFF. V is TRBV5-1 and J is TRBJ1-1, with a possible D match to TRBD1 (6 bases). Germline CDR1 is SGHRS and CDR2 is YFSETQ. With 0 bases removed from V and 3 bases from J, the gap between germline ends came to 24 bases. This CDR3 has 19 amino acids.

The chain joins TRBV29-1 to TRBJ2-1; 12 bases fit TRBD2. Germline-derived CDR1 and CDR2 are SQVTM and ANQGSEA. There are 16 residues in the CDR3. Unmatched junction bases numbered 12, after V lost 2 bases and J lost 10 bases. In DNA form, the CDR3 reads TGCAGCGTTGAATGGCGTCGGACTAGCGGGGTTGGAGAGCAGTTCTTC. This gives the protein CSVEWRRTSGVGEQFF.

J is TRBJ2-3 and V is TRBV19; 7 nucleotides align to TRBD2. The CDR3 is made up of 16 amino acids. Germline assignment: CDR1 LNHDA and CDR2 SQIVND (reference sequence). The V and J ends lost 4 bases and 0 bases, in that order; junction bases with no gene match: 7. The DNA of the CDR3 is TGTGCCAGTAGTAGGCTCGGGCGGGAGAGCACAGATACGCAGTATTTT. This gives the protein CASSRLGRESTDTQYF.

CDR3 protein: CASNAGTSGKEVSDTQYF. The CDR3, as DNA: TGTGCCAGCAATGCCGGGACTAGCGGGAAGGAGGTATCAGATACGCAGTATTTT. The V call is TRBV28, the J call TRBJ2-3; 13 nucleotides line up with TRBD2. The CDR3 sequence is 18 residues long. Germline V gene data show CDR1 as MDHEN and CDR2 as SYDVKM. The ends lost 7 bases at V and 4 bases at J; junction bases unmatched: 14.

The chain employs TRBV6-5 and TRBJ1-5; 10 bases line up with TRBD1. Trimming cost V 7 bases and J 7 bases; bases outside gene matches: 10. The germline V gene encodes CDR1 MNHEY and CDR2 SVGAGI. The CDR3 is 15 residues long. The CDR3 sequence: CASTSTGGAQQPQHF. In DNA form, the CDR3 reads TGTGCCAGCACGTCGACAGGGGGCGCTCAGCAGCCCCAGCATTTT.

The chain employs TRBV24-1 and TRBJ1-2, with TRBD1 matching over 8 bases. The CDR3 spans 13 residues. Germline CDR1 and CDR2: KGHDR and SFDVKD. The trim removed 6 bases at V and 8 bases at J, leaving 7 bases unmatched. The CDR3 sequence is CATSLRQGHGYTF. CDR3 DNA: TGTGCCACCAGTTTACGACAGGGGCACGGCTACACCTTC.

The genes are TRBV20-1 and TRBJ2-3; 14 positions agree with TRBD2. This CDR3 region has 19 residues. V was clipped by 3 bases and J by 0 bases; unmatched bases: 11. CDR1 DFQATT and CDR2 SNEGSKA come from the germline V gene (reference sequence). CDR3 bases: TGCAGTGCTAGTCGATGGACTAGCGGGGGGTTCTCTAGCACAGATACGCAGTATTTT. Its protein is CSASRWTSGGFSSTDTQYF.

The chain is built from TRBV11-2 and TRBJ2-3; D unresolved. Trimming removed 3 bases from V and 2 bases from J, with 9 bases in between. Germline CDR1 SGHAT, CDR2 FQNNGV. This CDR3 contains 14 residues. The CDR3 loop is CASSFTTPTDTQYF. In nucleotides, the CDR3 is TGTGCCAGCAGCTTCACTACCCCCACAGATACGCAGTATTTT.

The gene calls are TRBV5-1 and TRBJ2-5, with D perhaps matching TRBD2 (6 bases). CDR1 and CDR2 from the germline V gene are SGHRS and YFSETQ. V dropped 4 bases and J dropped 1 base, with 11 bases sitting between them. The CDR3 spans 14 residues. In DNA form, the CDR3 reads TGCGCCAGCAGCGGAACTAGCTCCCAAGAGACCCAGTACTTC. It is translated as CASSGTSSQETQYF.

J is TRBJ2-5 and V is TRBV5-6, with 11 bases matching TRBD2. From germline, CDR1 is SGHDT and CDR2 YYEEEE. V lost 4 bases, J lost 2 bases, and 7 bases stayed unmatched. This CDR3 comprises 16 residues. CDR3 DNA sequence: TGTGCCAGCAGCACCACTAGCGGGGGTGATCAAGAGACCCAGTACTTC. Protein: CASSTTSGGDQETQYF.

This clone was observed once. At one end the junction does not follow the germline gene, possibly because of a read error. The chain joins TRBV15 to TRBJ2-5; D is possibly TRBD1 (5 bases). Per germline, CDR1 LNHNV and CDR2 YYDKDF (reference sequence). The CDR3 has 16 amino acids. Written as DNA, the CDR3 is TGTGCCACCAACAGAGATATCAGGGTGGCTTCAGAGACCCAGTACTTC. Translating it yields CATNRDIRVASETQYF. Filled out from reference TRBV15 and TRBJ2-5, the complete variable domain reads DAMVIQNPRYQVTQFGKPVTLSCSQTLNHNVMYWYQQKSSQAPKLLFHYYDKDFNNEADTPDNFQSRRPNTSFCFLDIRSPGLGDTAMYLCATNRDIRVASETQYFGPGTRLLVL.

The rearrangement joins TRBV10-3 to TRBJ2-3; D gene uncertain. This CDR3 is 13 amino acids long. The V end was cut by 3 bases, the J end by 0 bases, with 4 bases between. CDR1 and CDR2 from the germline V gene are ENHRY and SYGVKD. CDR3 in DNA: TGTGCCATCAGTGACAGGAGCACAGATACGCAGTATTTT. This encodes CAISDRSTDTQYF.

The chain couples TRBV5-4 to TRBJ2-2, with 7 bases identical to TRBD1. In germline, CDR1 is SGHNT, CDR2 YYREEE (reference sequence). Germline trimming cut 4 bases from V and 4 bases from J; bases unmatched to any gene: 7. The CDR3 covers 15 residues. The CDR3 region has the DNA TGTGCCAGCAGCGCGTCCGGGACAGCCACCGGGGAGCTGTTTTTT. Translating it yields CASSASGTATGELFF.

The chain couples TRBV7-2 to TRBJ2-2; D may be TRBD2 (6 bases). Germline CDR1 and CDR2: SGHTA and FQGNSA. The CDR3 is 16 residues long. V was trimmed by 3 bases and J by 7 bases, leaving 18 bases between them. CDR3 amino acids: CASSFRLRGMGGELFF. The CDR3 nucleotides are TGTGCCAGCAGCTTCCGCCTGCGGGGAATGGGCGGGGAGCTGTTTTTT.

The J gene is TRBJ2-7, the V gene TRBV5-4, with 9 bases matching TRBD2. The germline V gene encodes CDR1 SGHNT and CDR2 YYREEE (reference sequence). The J segment lost 4 bases and the V segment lost 4 bases, leaving 6 bases of the junction unmatched. This CDR3 is built from 14 residues. The CDR3 bases are TGTGCCAGCAGCGAGGGACTAGCAGTGTACGAGCAGTACTTC. Residues: CASSEGLAVYEQYF.